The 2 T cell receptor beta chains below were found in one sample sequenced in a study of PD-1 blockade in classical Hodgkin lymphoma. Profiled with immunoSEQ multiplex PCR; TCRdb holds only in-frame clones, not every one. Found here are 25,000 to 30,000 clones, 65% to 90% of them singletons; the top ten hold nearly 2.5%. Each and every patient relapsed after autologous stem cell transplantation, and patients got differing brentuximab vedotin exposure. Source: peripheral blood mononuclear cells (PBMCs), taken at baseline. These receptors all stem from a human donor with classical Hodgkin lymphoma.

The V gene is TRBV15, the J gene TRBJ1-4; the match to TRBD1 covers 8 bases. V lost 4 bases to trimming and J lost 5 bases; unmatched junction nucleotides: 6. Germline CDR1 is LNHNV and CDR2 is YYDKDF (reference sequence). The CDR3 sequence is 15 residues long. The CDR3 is CATSMKTGGNEKLFF. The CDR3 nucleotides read TGTGCCACCAGCATGAAAACAGGGGGAAATGAAAAACTGTTTTTT.

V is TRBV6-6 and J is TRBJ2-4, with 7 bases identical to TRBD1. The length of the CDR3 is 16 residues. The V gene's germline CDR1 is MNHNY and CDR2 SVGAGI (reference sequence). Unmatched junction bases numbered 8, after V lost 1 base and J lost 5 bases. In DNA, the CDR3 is TGTGCCAGCAGTTACTTCAGGGACAGACCACAAAACATTCAGTACTTC. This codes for CASSYFRDRPQNIQYF.